The 18 T cell receptor beta chains below come from one sample, sequenced in a study of blood T cell repertoires in COVID-19. Sequencing used immunoSEQ multiplex PCR; TCRdb keeps in-frame clones, though not all of them. The table shows 95,000 to 100,000 clones, with approximately 86% occurring only once. The material sequenced was peripheral blood. The receptors derive from a man aged 80 or over with acute or convalescent COVID-19.

The chain combines TRBV20-1 with TRBJ2-7, with a weak D call TRBD1 (5 bases). Trimming took 0 bases from V and 8 from J, leaving 8 bases between them. This CDR3 has 11 residues. Germline CDR1 and CDR2: DFQATT and SNEGSKA (reference sequence). The chain's CDR3 is CSARDAGKQYF. In nucleotides, the CDR3 is TGCAGTGCTAGAGATGCAGGGAAGCAGTACTTC.

This chain uses TRBV6-2 or TRBV6-3 with TRBJ2-1; 13 positions agree with TRBD2. Germline V gene sequence: CDR1 MNHEY, CDR2 SVGEGT. J gave up 4 bases and V 6 bases, and 6 bases lay outside the gene matches. The CDR3 covers 16 residues. CDR3 protein: CASRYGTSGNYNEQFF. The CDR3, as DNA: TGTGCCAGCAGATACGGGACTAGCGGGAATTACAATGAGCAGTTCTTC.

The rearrangement uses TRBV5-6 and TRBJ2-3; 8 nucleotides line up with TRBD1. V was pared by 4 bases and J by 0 bases, with 4 bases of the junction left unmatched. Germline V gene data show CDR1 as SGHDT and CDR2 as YYEEEE. The CDR3 is made up of 15 amino acids. DNA for the CDR3: TGTGCCAGCAGCCGGACAGGGTCCAGCACAGATACGCAGTATTTT. Protein sequence: CASSRTGSSTDTQYF.

A single count supports this clone. This chain connects TRBV2 to TRBJ2-1; 8 bases map to TRBD2. The CDR3 consists of 13 residues. V shed 10 bases and J 1 base; nucleotides not matched to a gene: 3. From germline, CDR1 is SNHLY and CDR2 FYNNEI. Here the CDR3 reads CATVAGSYNEQFF. The CDR3 DNA reads as TGTGCCACCGTAGCGGGATCCTACAATGAGCAGTTCTTC.

The chain carries TRBV10-3 and TRBJ2-7, with 7 bases lining up with TRBD2. The ends lost 6 bases at V and 4 bases at J; junction bases unmatched: 6. The CDR3 totals 13 residues. Germline V gives CDR1 ENHRY, CDR2 SYGVKD. The CDR3 here is CAISGDYSYEQYF. As DNA, the CDR3 is TGTGCCATCAGCGGGGACTACAGTTACGAGCAGTACTTC.

This clone was recorded a few times. V gene TRBV19 combines with J gene TRBJ1-1; the match to TRBD1 covers 10 bases. In germline, CDR1 is LNHDA, CDR2 SQIVND (reference sequence). V shed 7 bases and J 5 bases; nucleotides not matched to a gene: 7. This CDR3 has 14 residues. The CDR3 region is CASTAGTGETEAFF. The CDR3, as DNA: TGTGCCAGTACCGCAGGGACAGGGGAGACTGAAGCTTTCTTT. Drawing the rest from reference TRBV19 and TRBJ1-1, the complete variable domain is DGGITQSPKYLFRKEGQNVTLSCEQNLNHDAMYWYRQDPGQGLRLIYYSQIVNDFQKGDIAEGYSVSREKKESFPLTVTSAQKNPTAFYLCASTAGTGETEAFFGQGTRLTVV.

The V call is TRBV5-4, the J call TRBJ2-7; D is unclear. In germline, CDR1 is SGHNT, CDR2 YYREEE (reference sequence). V was cut by 3 bases and J by 2 bases, with 9 bases left in between. The CDR3 is 13 amino acids. DNA of the CDR3: TGTGCCAGCAGCTATGGCGGCCCCTACGAGCAGTACTTC. Protein product: CASSYGGPYEQYF. Using reference TRBV5-4 and TRBJ2-7 for the parts outside the CDR3, the full variable domain is ETGVTQSPTHLIKTRGQQVTLRCSSQSGHNTVSWYQQALGQGPQFIFQYYREEENGRGNFPPRFSGLQFPNYSSELNVNALELDDSALYLCASSYGGPYEQYFGPGTRLTVT.

The chain's CDR3 is CASSLEAAPGDTQYF. Here the CDR3 DNA reads TGTGCCAGCAGCTTAGAAGCGGCACCCGGTGATACGCAGTATTTT. The genes are TRBV5-5 and TRBJ2-3, with D tentatively TRBD2 (5 bases). Germline V lookup: CDR1 SGHKS, CDR2 YYEKEE (reference sequence). Trimming removed 2 bases at V and 6 bases at J, with 16 bases between. This CDR3 comprises 15 residues.

The rearrangement uses TRBV29-1 and TRBJ1-4, with a weak D call TRBD1 (5 bases). The germline V gene has CDR1 SQVTM and CDR2 ANQGSEA. V lost 4 bases, J lost 0 bases, and 12 bases lay in between. This CDR3 region has 15 residues. For the CDR3, the DNA is TGCAGCGTTGGGGGGGACGGAGCAACTAATGAAAAACTGTTTTTT. Its translation: CSVGGDGATNEKLFF. Complete variable domain (other parts from reference TRBV29-1 and TRBJ1-4): SAVISQKPSRDICQRGTSLTIQCQVDSQVTMMFWYRQQPGQSLTLIATANQGSEATYESGFVIDKFPISRPNLTFSTLTVSNMSPEDSSIYLCSVGGDGATNEKLFFGSGTQLSVL.

The chain links TRBV28 to TRBJ2-3; weak D call: TRBD1 (6 bases). V was shortened by 2 bases and J by 3 bases, with 12 bases between the two germline ends. The length of the CDR3 is 15 residues. Per germline, CDR1 MDHEN and CDR2 SYDVKM. In DNA form, the CDR3 reads TGTGCCAGCAGTTTAATGGGACATAAAACAGATACGCAGTATTTT. Translation gives CASSLMGHKTDTQYF. The full variable domain, with the rest looked up from reference TRBV28 and TRBJ2-3, is DVKVTQSSRYLVKRTGEKVFLECVQDMDHENMFWYRQDPGLGLRLIYFSYDVKMKEKGDIPEGYSVSREKKERFSLILESASTNQTSMYLCASSLMGHKTDTQYFGPGTRLTVL.

This clone has more than one count but fewer than ten. The chain couples TRBV19 to TRBJ2-1; D may be TRBD2 (5 bases). Trimming took off 5 bases at V and 7 bases at J, with 18 bases between the two ends. The CDR3 length is 15 residues. CDR1 is LNHDA, CDR2 SQIVND, per germline (reference sequence). The CDR3 DNA reads TGTGCCAGTAGTGTCCGTCACGGGGTGACAAATGAGCAGTTCTTC. Protein product: CASSVRHGVTNEQFF.

The sample holds one count of this clone. The chain is built from TRBV13 and TRBJ1-1; 7 positions agree with TRBD1. Germline CDR1 and CDR2: PRHDT and FYEKMQ (reference sequence). The CDR3 covers 14 residues. Losses at the gene ends were 7 bases for V and 5 bases for J; bases not matched to a gene: 10. The CDR3: CASTITGDKTEAFF. In nucleotides, the CDR3 is TGTGCCAGCACCATAACAGGGGATAAAACTGAAGCTTTCTTT.

This clone was seen only once. The genes are TRBV27 and TRBJ2-3; TRBD2 matches 14 bases. CDR1 is MNHEY, CDR2 SMNVEV, per germline (reference sequence). V shed 0 bases, J shed 6 bases, and the junction held 11 bases outside the gene matches. The length of the CDR3 is 19 residues. As DNA, the CDR3 is TGTGCCAGCAGTTTATCACCTGCGGGACTAGCGGGAGTATTTGATACGCAGTATTTT. Translated, it gives CASSLSPAGLAGVFDTQYF.

The rearrangement joins TRBV9 to TRBJ1-1, with 9 bases that match TRBD1. Germline V gene sequence: CDR1 SGDLS, CDR2 YYNGEE. The CDR3 is made up of 14 amino acids. The V gene end was trimmed by 4 bases and the J gene end by 4 bases; junction bases not matched to a gene: 5. The CDR3 DNA sequence: TGTGCCAGCAGCTTACAGGGGGCTGGCACTGAAGCTTTCTTT. Encoded protein: CASSLQGAGTEAFF.

V is TRBV30 and J is TRBJ2-5, with D perhaps TRBD2 (5 bases). The CDR3 covers 15 residues. V was pared by 4 bases and J by 5 bases, with 20 bases between. CDR1 GTSNPN and CDR2 SVGIG come from the germline V gene (reference sequence). The CDR3 loop reads CAWTHEGTLGETQYF. In DNA form, the CDR3 reads TGTGCCTGGACCCATGAGGGCACTTTGGGGGAGACCCAGTACTTC.

The J gene is TRBJ1-6, the V gene TRBV27; D is possibly TRBD1 (6 bases). The V gene lost 7 bases and the J gene lost 9 bases, with 31 bases spanning the gap. The CDR3 loop spans 19 amino acids. Per the germline V gene, CDR1 is MNHEY and CDR2 is SMNVEV (reference sequence). This CDR3 reads CASTRGGTNSPSSSSPLHF. The CDR3, as DNA: TGTGCCAGCACCCGGGGGGGGACAAACTCCCCCTCGTCAAGTTCACCCCTCCACTTT.

The V gene is TRBV6-6, the J gene TRBJ2-3; 8 bases are shared with TRBD2. This CDR3 has 15 residues. V gave up 3 bases and J gave up 1 base; unmatched junction bases: 3. Germline-derived CDR1 and CDR2 are MNHNY and SVGAGI (reference sequence). The CDR3 spells CASSYREGGTDTQYF. The CDR3 DNA follows: TGTGCCAGCAGTTATCGGGAGGGTGGCACAGATACGCAGTATTTT.

The chain uses TRBV19 and TRBJ1-1; 9 positions agree with TRBD1. With 5 bases clipped from V and 4 bases from J, the junction kept 11 bases outside the gene matches. CDR3 length: 16 amino acids. Germline assignment: CDR1 LNHDA and CDR2 SQIVND (reference sequence). The CDR3 reads CASSLSQGAIGTEAFF. DNA of the CDR3: TGTGCCAGTAGTCTATCACAGGGGGCGATAGGCACTGAAGCTTTCTTT.